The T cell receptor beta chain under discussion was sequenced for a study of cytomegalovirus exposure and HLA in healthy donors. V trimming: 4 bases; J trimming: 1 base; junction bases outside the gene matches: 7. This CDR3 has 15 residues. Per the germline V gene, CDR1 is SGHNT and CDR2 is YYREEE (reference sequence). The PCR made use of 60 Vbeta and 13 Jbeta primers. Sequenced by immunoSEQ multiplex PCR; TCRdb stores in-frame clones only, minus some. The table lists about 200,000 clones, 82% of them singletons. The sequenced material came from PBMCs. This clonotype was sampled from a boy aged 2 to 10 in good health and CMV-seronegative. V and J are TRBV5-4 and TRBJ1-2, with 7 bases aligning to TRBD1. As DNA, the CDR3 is TGTGCCAGCAGCCAAGGGACAGAATTTAACTATGGCTACACCTTC. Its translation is CASSQGTEFNYGYTF.